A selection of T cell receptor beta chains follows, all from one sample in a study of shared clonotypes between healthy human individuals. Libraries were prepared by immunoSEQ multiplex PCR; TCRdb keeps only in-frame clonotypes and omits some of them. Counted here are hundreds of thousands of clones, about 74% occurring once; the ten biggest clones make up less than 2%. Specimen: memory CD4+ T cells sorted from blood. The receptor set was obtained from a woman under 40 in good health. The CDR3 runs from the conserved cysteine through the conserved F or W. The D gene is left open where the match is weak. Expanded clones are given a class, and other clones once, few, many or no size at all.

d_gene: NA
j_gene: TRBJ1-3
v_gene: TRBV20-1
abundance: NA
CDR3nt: TGCAGTGCGAGGGCCGGCAACACCATATATTTT
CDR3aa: CSARAGNTIYF

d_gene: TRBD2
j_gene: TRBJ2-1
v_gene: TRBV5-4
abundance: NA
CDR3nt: TGTGCCAGCAGCCCCGGGACTAGCAGTTACAATGAGCAGTTCTTC
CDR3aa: CASSPGTSSYNEQFF

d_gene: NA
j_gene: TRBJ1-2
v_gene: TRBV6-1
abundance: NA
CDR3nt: TGTGCCAGCAGTGATAATGGGTTAGGCTACACCTTC
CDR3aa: CASSDNGLGYTF

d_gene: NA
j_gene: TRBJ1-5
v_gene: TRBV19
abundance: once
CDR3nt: TGTGCCAGCCGACCACAGGGTACGCAGCCCCAGCATTTT
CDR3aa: CASRPQGTQPQHF

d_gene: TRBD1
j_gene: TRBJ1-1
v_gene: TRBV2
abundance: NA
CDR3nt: TGTGCCAGCAGGGCCACTCGACAGGGGGCGAATGAAGCTTTCTTT
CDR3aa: CASRATRQGANEAFF

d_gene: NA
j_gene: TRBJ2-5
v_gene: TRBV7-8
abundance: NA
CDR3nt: TGTGCCAGCAGCTTAATCCGAAGCCAAGAGACCCAGTACTTC
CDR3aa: CASSLIRSQETQYF

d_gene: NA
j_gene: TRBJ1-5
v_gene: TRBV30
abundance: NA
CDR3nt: TGTGCCTGGAAAAAGGGCAATCAGCCCCAGCATTTT
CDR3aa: CAWKKGNQPQHF

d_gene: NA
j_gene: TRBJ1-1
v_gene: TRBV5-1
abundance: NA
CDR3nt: TGCGCCAGCAGCTTGGAGCATCTCGGGAACACTGAAGCTTTCTTT
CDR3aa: CASSLEHLGNTEAFF

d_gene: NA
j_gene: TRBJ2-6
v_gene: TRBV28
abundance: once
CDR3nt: TGTGCCAGCAGTACGAGGCGAACCCCTGGGGCCAACGTCCTGACTTTC
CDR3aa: CASSTRRTPGANVLTF

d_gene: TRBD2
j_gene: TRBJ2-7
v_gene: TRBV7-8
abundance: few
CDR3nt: TGTGCCAGCAGAACCGGGGCGGGAGACACCTACGAGCAGTACTTC
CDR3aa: CASRTGAGDTYEQYF

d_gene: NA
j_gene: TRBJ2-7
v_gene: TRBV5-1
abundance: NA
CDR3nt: TGCGCCAGCAGCGAGGGACCTCCATACGAGCAGTACTTC
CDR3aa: CASSEGPPYEQYF

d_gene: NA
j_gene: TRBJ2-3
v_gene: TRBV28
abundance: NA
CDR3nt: TGTGCCAGCAGAACACCAGGGGCCGGCACAGATACGCAGTATTTT
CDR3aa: CASRTPGAGTDTQYF

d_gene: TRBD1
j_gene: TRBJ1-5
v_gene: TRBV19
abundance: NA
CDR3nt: TGTGCCAGTAGTTTCAGGGGGGGTCAGCCCCAGCATTTT
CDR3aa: CASSFRGGQPQHF

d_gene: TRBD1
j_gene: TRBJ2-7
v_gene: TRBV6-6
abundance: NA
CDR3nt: TGTGCCAGCAGTTCCCTAGAGACAGGGAACGAGCAGTACTTC
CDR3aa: CASSSLETGNEQYF

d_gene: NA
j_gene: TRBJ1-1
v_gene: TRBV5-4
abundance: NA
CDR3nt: TGTGCCAGCAGCTTGGACAGGGTGAACACTGAAGCTTTCTTT
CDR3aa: CASSLDRVNTEAFF

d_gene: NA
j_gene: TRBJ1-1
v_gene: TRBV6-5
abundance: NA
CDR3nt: TGTGCCAGCAGTGTACAGGGAGGGACTGAAGCTTTCTTT
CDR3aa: CASSVQGGTEAFF

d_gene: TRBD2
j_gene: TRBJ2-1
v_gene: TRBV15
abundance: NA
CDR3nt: TGTGCCACCAGAACGGGGGGAAGCAATGAGCAGTTCTTC
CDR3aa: CATRTGGSNEQFF

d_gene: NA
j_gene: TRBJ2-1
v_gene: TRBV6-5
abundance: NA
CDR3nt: TGTGCCAGCAGTTACTCGTGGGCTAACTACAATGAGCAGTTCTTC
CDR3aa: CASSYSWANYNEQFF

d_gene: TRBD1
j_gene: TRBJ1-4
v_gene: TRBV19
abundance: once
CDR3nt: TGTGCCAGTAACTTACTTCGACCGGGACAGGGGAAGATTAATGAAAAACTGTTTTTT
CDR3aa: CASNLLRPGQGKINEKLFF

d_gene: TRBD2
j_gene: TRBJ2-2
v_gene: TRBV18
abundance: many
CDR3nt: TGTGCCAGCTCACTAACCGGGACTAGAGAATCCGGGGAGCTGTTTTTT
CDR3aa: CASSLTGTRESGELFF

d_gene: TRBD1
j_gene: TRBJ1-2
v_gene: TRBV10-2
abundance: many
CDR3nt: TGCGCCAGCAGTGGACAGGGATTGGGTGGCTACACCTTC
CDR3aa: CASSGQGLGGYTF

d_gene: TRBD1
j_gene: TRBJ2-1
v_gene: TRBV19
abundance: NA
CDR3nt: TGTGCCAGTAGTATATCCGGGACAGGGGGCAATGAGCAGTTCTTC
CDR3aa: CASSISGTGGNEQFF

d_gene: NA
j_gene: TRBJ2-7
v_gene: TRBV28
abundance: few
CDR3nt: TGTGCCAGCAGTTTATACGGGTTCGAGCAGTACTTC
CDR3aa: CASSLYGFEQYF

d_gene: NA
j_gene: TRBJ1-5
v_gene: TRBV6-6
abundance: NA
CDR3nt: TGTGCCAGCAGTACCCGGGACACAAACAATCAGCCCCAGCATTTT
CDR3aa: CASSTRDTNNQPQHF

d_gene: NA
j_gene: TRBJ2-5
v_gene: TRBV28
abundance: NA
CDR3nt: TGTGCCAGCAGTTTAGGCGGACAGCGCGCTTTAGTCCAGTACTTC
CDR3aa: CASSLGGQRALVQYF

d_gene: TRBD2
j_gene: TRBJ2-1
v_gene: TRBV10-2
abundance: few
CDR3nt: TGCGCCAGCAGGGCGGGACTATTCGAGCAGTTCTTC
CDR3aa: CASRAGLFEQFF

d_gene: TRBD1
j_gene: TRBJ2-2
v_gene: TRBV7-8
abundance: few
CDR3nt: TGTGCCAGCAGCCGACAGGGCTTTTCGGAGCTGTTTTTT
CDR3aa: CASSRQGFSELFF

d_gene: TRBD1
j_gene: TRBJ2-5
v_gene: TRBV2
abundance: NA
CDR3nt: TGTGCCAGCACCGGACAGGGAACGGGTCAAGAGACCCAGTACTTC
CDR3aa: CASTGQGTGQETQYF

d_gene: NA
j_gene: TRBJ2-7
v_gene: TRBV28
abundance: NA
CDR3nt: TGTGCCAGCAGTTTAGTGGGAGGCTCTTACGAGCAGTACTTC
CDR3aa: CASSLVGGSYEQYF

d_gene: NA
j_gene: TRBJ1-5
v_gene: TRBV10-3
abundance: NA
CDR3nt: TGTGCCATCAGTGAGCGAGGTCTTGGCAATCAGCCCCAGCATTTT
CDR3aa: CAISERGLGNQPQHF

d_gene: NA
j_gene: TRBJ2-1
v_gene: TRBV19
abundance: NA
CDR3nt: TGTGCCAGTAGTATAGATGGGGGAGTAAATGAGCAGTTCTTC
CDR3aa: CASSIDGGVNEQFF

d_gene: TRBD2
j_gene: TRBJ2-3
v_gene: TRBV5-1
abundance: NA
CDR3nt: TGCGCCAGCAGCTTCCGGGAGGGAGGCACAGATACGCAGTATTTT
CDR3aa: CASSFREGGTDTQYF

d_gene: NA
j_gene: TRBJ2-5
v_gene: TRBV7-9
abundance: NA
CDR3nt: TGTGCCAGCAGCTTAGTGACAATGACTCCAAAAGAGACCCAGTACTTC
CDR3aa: CASSLVTMTPKETQYF

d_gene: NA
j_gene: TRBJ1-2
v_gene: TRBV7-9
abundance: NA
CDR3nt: TGTGCCAGCAGCTTAGATACGGGACCGAGCTATGGCTACACCTTC
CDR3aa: CASSLDTGPSYGYTF

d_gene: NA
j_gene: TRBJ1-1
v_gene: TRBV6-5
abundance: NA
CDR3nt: TGTGCCAGCAGTTACTCGAATTATGGGGACACTGAAGCTTTCTTT
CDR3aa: CASSYSNYGDTEAFF

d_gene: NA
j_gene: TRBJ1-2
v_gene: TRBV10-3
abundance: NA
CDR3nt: TGTGCCATCAGTGAGGTGGGCAGGGCCGGTGGCTACACCTTC
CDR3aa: CAISEVGRAGGYTF

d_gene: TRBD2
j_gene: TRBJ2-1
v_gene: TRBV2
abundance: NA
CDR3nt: TGTGCCAGCAGTGAAAGGGCGGGAGGGCCTGGTGAGCAGTTCTTC
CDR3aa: CASSERAGGPGEQFF

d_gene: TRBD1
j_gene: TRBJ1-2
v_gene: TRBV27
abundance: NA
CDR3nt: TGTGCCAGCAGGGGGACAGGGGGGAACTATGGCTACACCTTC
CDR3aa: CASRGTGGNYGYTF

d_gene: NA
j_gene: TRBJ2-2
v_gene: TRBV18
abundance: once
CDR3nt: TGTGCCAGCTCATCAGGCTCCCGGACCGGGGAGCTGTTTTTT
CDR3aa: CASSSGSRTGELFF

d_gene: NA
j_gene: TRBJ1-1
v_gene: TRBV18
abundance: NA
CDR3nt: TGTGCCAGCTCACCACCCGATCGGGGCAACACTGAAGCTTTCTTT
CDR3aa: CASSPPDRGNTEAFF

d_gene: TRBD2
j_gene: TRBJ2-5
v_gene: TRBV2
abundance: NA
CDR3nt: TGTGCCAGCAGTACCGGGACTAGCGGAGGAGAGACCCAGTACTTC
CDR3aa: CASSTGTSGGETQYF

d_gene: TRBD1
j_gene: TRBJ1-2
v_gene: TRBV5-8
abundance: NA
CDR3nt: TGTGCCAGCAGCGCGGACAGGTCCTTCAACGGTGGCTACACCTTC
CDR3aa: CASSADRSFNGGYTF

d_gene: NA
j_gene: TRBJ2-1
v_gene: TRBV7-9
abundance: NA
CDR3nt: TGTGCCAGCAGCTTAGATTCCTTGGATGAGCAGTTCTTC
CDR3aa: CASSLDSLDEQFF

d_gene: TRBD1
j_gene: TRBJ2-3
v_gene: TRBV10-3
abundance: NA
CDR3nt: TGTGCCATCAGTGAGAGGGGGCTAATAACAGATACGCAGTATTTT
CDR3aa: CAISERGLITDTQYF

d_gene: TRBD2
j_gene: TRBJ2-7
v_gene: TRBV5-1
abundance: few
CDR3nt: TGCGCCAGCAGCTTTACCTCCGGGACTAGCGCGGACGAGCAGTACTTC
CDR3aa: CASSFTSGTSADEQYF

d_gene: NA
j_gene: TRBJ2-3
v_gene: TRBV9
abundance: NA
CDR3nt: TGTGCCAGCAGCGTTTGGGCGGAGGGGGGTGATACGCAGTATTTT
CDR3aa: CASSVWAEGGDTQYF

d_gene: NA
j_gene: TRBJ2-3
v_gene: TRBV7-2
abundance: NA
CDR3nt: TGTGCCAGCAGCTTAGATCCCACAGATACGCAGTATTTT
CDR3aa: CASSLDPTDTQYF

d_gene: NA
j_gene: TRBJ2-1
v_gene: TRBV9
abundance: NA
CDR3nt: TGTGCCAGCAGCGTAGGTCCGGGGAGCTCCTACAATGAGCAGTTCTTC
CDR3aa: CASSVGPGSSYNEQFF

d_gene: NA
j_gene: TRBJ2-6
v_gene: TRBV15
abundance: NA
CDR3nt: TGTGCCACCAGCAGAGTTTTTAGAGGCTCTGGGGCCAACGTCCTGACTTTC
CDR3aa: CATSRVFRGSGANVLTF